The rows below give T cell receptor beta chains drawn from one sample of a study of naive and memory T cell subsets. TCRdb ran MiXCR on the UMI-ligation and nested PCR reads and lists one entry per CDR3 protein. The data contain about 26,000 distinct CDR3 sequences, over 4% of them singletons. Sequenced input: blood. These receptors were taken from an adult in good health. Each CDR3 is given with its conserved first and last residue. Fields, in order: clone size, J gene, D gene, V gene, CDR3 protein, CDR3 DNA. The D gene is left open where the match is weak. Only part of the rows carry a size: once, few, many, or a class if the clone is expanded.

many,TRBJ2-2,NA,TRBV12-3/TRBV12-4,CASFINPPGGELFF,TGTGCCAGCTTTATAAACCCCCCAGGCGGGGAGCTGTTTTTT
many,TRBJ2-7,TRBD1,TRBV30,CAWRGRGLWEQYF,TGTGCCTGGAGGGGCAGGGGGCTGTGGGAGCAGTACTTC
many,TRBJ2-1,TRBD2,TRBV28,CASSLAGTTFNEQFF,TGTGCCAGCAGTTTAGCCGGGACTACCTTCAATGAGCAGTTCTTC
many,TRBJ2-7,NA,TRBV6-1,CASRETRYYEQYF,TGTGCCAGCAGGGAGACACGCTACTACGAGCAGTACTTC
many,TRBJ2-7,TRBD1,TRBV4-1,CASSHLQGLGEQYF,TGCGCCAGCAGCCACTTACAGGGGCTGGGAGAGCAGTACTTC
many,TRBJ2-5,NA,TRBV7-8,CASSYRTSIWETQYF,TGTGCCAGCAGCTACAGGACCTCTATTTGGGAGACCCAGTACTTC
many,TRBJ2-3,TRBD2,TRBV19,CASSIQAGGRYTQYF,TGTGCCAGTAGTATCCAAGCGGGAGGACGGTATACGCAGTATTTT
many,TRBJ2-5,NA,TRBV6-5,CASSYSSRTWKETQYF,TGTGCCAGCAGTTACTCGTCGCGGACGTGGAAAGAGACCCAGTACTTC
few,TRBJ1-1,NA,TRBV3-1,CASSQIDGMAFF,TGTGCCAGCAGCCAAATTGATGGGATGGCTTTCTTT
NA,TRBJ2-7,TRBD2,TRBV6-6,CASSTRLAGGGTYEQYF,TGTGCCAGCAGTACGAGACTAGCGGGTGGAGGGACATACGAGCAGTACTTC